Following are 3 T cell receptor beta chains from one sample sequenced in a study of blood T cell repertoires in COVID-19 (dated by TCRdb to 2020 to 2021). The library was produced with the immunoSEQ multiplex PCR assay. The immuneACCESS repertoire file appears here via TCRdb, limited to in-frame rearrangements. These files lack a portion of the clones; in checked studies, under half of the deficit traces to unresolved V genes, and the cause of the others is not known. The table for this sample lists tens of thousands of clones; approximately 80% of them were counted only once. Jointly, the top ten make up 12% of the sample. The sequenced material came from peripheral blood. All receptors come from a human donor in a cohort sampled during active COVID-19.

In its sample, this clone was seen a few times. The gene calls are TRBV5-1 and TRBJ2-7; a possible D gene is TRBD1 (6 bases). The CDR3 totals 12 residues. Germline values: CDR1 SGHRS, CDR2 YFSETQ. The CDR3 sequence is CASSLRYDRYKV. Here the CDR3 DNA reads TGCGCCAGCAGCTTGCGGTACGACAGGTATAAGGTC.

The genes are TRBV11-2 and TRBJ2-5, with D uncertain. The CDR3 has 11 amino acids. Germline CDR1 reads SGHAT; CDR2 reads FQNNGV. V lost 5 bases, J lost 2 bases, and 3 bases lay in between. The CDR3: CASSLQETQYF. The DNA for the CDR3 is TGTGCCAGCAGCCTTCAAGAGACCCAGTACTTC.

The chain has TRBV6-2 or TRBV6-3 and TRBJ2-7, with 8 bases that match TRBD1. The CDR3 length is 15 residues. V was clipped by 0 bases and J by 3 bases; unmatched bases: 4. Germline-derived CDR1 and CDR2 are MNHEY and SVGEGT. The CDR3 loop reads CASSYSTGALYEQYF. In nucleotides, the CDR3 is TGTGCCAGCAGTTACTCGACAGGGGCGCTCTACGAGCAGTACTTC.